This is a list of T cell receptor beta chains from one sample in a study of blood T cell repertoires in COVID-19. Data came from immunoSEQ multiplex PCR; TCRdb stores just in-frame clones and leaves some out. The sample shows some 400,000 clones, around 87% of them seen only once. Sequences were obtained from peripheral blood. The receptor set was obtained from a man younger than 35 with active or convalescent COVID-19. The CDR3 runs from the conserved cysteine through the conserved F or W. The order of the fields is clone size, V gene, J gene, D gene, CDR3 protein, CDR3 DNA. D genes are given only for firm matches. Clone size is stated in some rows and not others, as once, few, many or a class when expanded.

.	TRBV4-3	TRBJ2-6	TRBD1	CASSQDWAGGASGANVLTF	TGCGCCAGCAGCCAAGATTGGGCAGGGGGCGCTTCCGGGGCCAACGTGCTGACTTTC
.	TRBV24-1	TRBJ2-2	.	CATSDLPGTTGELFF	TGTGCCACCAGTGATTTGCCAGGGACAACCGGGGAGCTGTTTTTT
.	TRBV27	TRBJ2-7	.	CASSLKLVHYEQYF	TGTGCCAGCAGCCTCAAACTAGTCCACTACGAGCAGTACTTC
.	TRBV28	TRBJ2-7	TRBD2	CASKPGLAFHEQYF	TGTGCCAGCAAACCGGGACTAGCTTTCCACGAGCAGTACTTC
.	TRBV5-1	TRBJ2-1	TRBD2	CASSLTSGGAFNEQFF	TGCGCCAGCAGCCTAACCAGCGGGGGGGCCTTTAATGAGCAGTTCTTC
.	TRBV19	TRBJ2-7	.	CASSIVGRQYEQYF	TGTGCCAGTAGTATAGTAGGTCGACAGTACGAGCAGTACTTC
.	TRBV27	TRBJ1-2	.	CASSLFGSYGYTF	TGTGCCAGCAGTTTATTCGGGAGCTATGGCTACACCTTC
.	TRBV6-2/TRBV6-3	TRBJ2-7	.	CASSTGDSSYEQYF	TGTGCCAGCAGTACGGGGGACAGCTCCTACGAGCAGTACTTC
.	TRBV2	TRBJ2-5	.	CASSYRTLETQYF	TGTGCCAGCAGTTACCGGACTTTAGAGACCCAGTACTTC
.	TRBV29-1	TRBJ1-1	.	CSVYGGLAFF	TGCAGCGTTTACGGGGGGCTTGCTTTCTTT
.	TRBV20-1	TRBJ2-7	TRBD2	CSASINSGRGLREQYF	TGCAGTGCTAGTATCAACAGCGGGAGGGGTTTACGAGAGCAGTACTTC
.	TRBV6-4	TRBJ2-3	TRBD1	CASGTGGDTQYF	TGTGCCAGCGGGACAGGGGGCGATACGCAGTATTTT
once	TRBV4-3	TRBJ2-7	TRBD1	CASSQQGQGFYEQYF	TGCGCCAGCAGCCAACAAGGACAGGGGTTCTACGAGCAGTACTTC
.	TRBV28	TRBJ1-5	TRBD1	CASRTGGQPQHF	TGTGCCAGCAGAACAGGGGGACAGCCCCAGCATTTT
.	TRBV5-1	TRBJ2-1	TRBD2	CASSPTGGSYNEQFF	TGCGCCAGCAGCCCCACGGGAGGGTCCTACAATGAGCAGTTCTTC
.	TRBV4-2	TRBJ1-2	TRBD1	CASSQQTGSNYGYTF	TGTGCCAGCAGCCAACAGACAGGGAGTAACTATGGCTACACCTTC
.	TRBV6-2/TRBV6-3	TRBJ1-4	.	CASSPFGGSNEKLFF	TGTGCCAGCAGTCCCTTTGGGGGCTCTAATGAAAAACTGTTTTTT
.	TRBV7-7	TRBJ2-1	TRBD2	CASSRLGGVGEEQFF	TGTGCTAGCAGCCGATTGGGAGGGGTAGGTGAGGAGCAGTTCTTC
.	TRBV28	TRBJ2-2	TRBD2	CASSLFRLAGGSGELFF	TGTGCCAGCAGTTTATTTCGTCTAGCGGGAGGGTCCGGGGAGCTGTTTTTT
.	TRBV15	TRBJ1-2	TRBD1	CATSRDGTIQGAWGYTF	TGTGCCACCAGCAGAGATGGGACTATACAGGGGGCGTGGGGCTACACCTTC
once	TRBV11-2	TRBJ1-4	TRBD1	CASSLAGLGQQLNNEKLFF	TGTGCCAGCAGCTTAGCCGGCTTGGGACAGCAATTGAATAATGAAAAACTGTTTTTT
.	TRBV4-1	TRBJ2-7	.	CASSQATDSYEQYF	TGCGCCAGCAGCCAAGCAACAGACTCCTACGAGCAGTACTTC
.	TRBV6-5	TRBJ1-1	TRBD1	CASTSRTGGFAEAFF	TGTGCCAGCACCTCTCGGACAGGGGGTTTTGCTGAAGCTTTCTTT
.	TRBV30	TRBJ2-5	TRBD2	CAWTRTSGSGKTQYF	TGTGCCTGGACCAGGACTAGCGGGAGCGGAAAGACCCAGTACTTC
.	TRBV9	TRBJ1-2	.	CASSARTDYGYTF	TGTGCCAGCAGCGCCCGGACAGACTATGGCTACACCTTC
.	TRBV27	TRBJ2-2	.	CASSLRRDTGELFF	TGTGCCAGCAGTTTGAGGAGGGACACCGGGGAGCTGTTTTTT
.	TRBV6-2/TRBV6-3	TRBJ2-5	.	CASSYPHVGYQETQYF	TGTGCCAGCAGTTACCCCCATGTTGGCTACCAAGAGACCCAGTACTTC
.	TRBV7-2	TRBJ2-1	TRBD2	CASKLRLAGPSYNEQFF	TGTGCCAGCAAACTTAGACTAGCGGGGCCCTCCTACAATGAGCAGTTCTTC
.	TRBV14	TRBJ2-7	TRBD1	CASSQKSRTGSVEQYF	TGTGCCAGCAGCCAAAAAAGTCGGACAGGGAGCGTCGAGCAGTACTTC
.	TRBV27	TRBJ2-5	.	CASSLSGQRETQYF	TGTGCCAGCAGTTTATCGGGGCAGAGAGAGACCCAGTACTTC
.	TRBV4-3	TRBJ2-1	TRBD1	CASSQSRGSAAGQFF	TGCGCCAGCAGCCAATCCAGGGGGAGTGCTGCGGGGCAGTTCTTC
.	TRBV19	TRBJ2-2	.	CASSILGTKKDTGELFF	TGTGCCAGTAGTATTCTGGGGACAAAAAAGGACACCGGGGAGCTGTTTTTT
.	TRBV27	TRBJ2-2	.	CASSLSGMSNTGELFF	TGTGCCAGCAGTTTATCGGGCATGTCGAACACCGGGGAGCTGTTTTTT
.	TRBV28	TRBJ1-1	.	CASSIGGMNTEAFF	TGTGCCAGCTCTATAGGGGGAATGAACACTGAAGCTTTCTTT
.	TRBV29-1	TRBJ2-3	.	CSVDDRAGGTQYF	TGCAGCGTTGACGACCGAGCTGGAGGTACGCAGTATTTT
once	TRBV7-8	TRBJ2-1	.	CASSLGRDEQFF	TGTGCCAGCAGCTTAGGGAGGGATGAGCAGTTCTTC
.	TRBV7-8	TRBJ2-5	TRBD1	CASRIRQGADSQETQYF	TGTGCCAGCAGGATAAGACAGGGGGCGGATTCCCAAGAGACCCAGTACTTC
.	TRBV28	TRBJ1-2	.	CASSTSGPSQGGFNYGYTF	TGTGCCAGCAGTACAAGCGGTCCGAGTCAGGGAGGATTTAACTATGGCTACACCTTC
.	TRBV6-5	TRBJ2-4	.	CASRLAGAKNIQYF	TGTGCCAGCAGACTGGCGGGGGCCAAAAACATTCAGTACTTC
.	TRBV3-1/TRBV3-2	TRBJ1-2	.	CASSQDHRGGYGYTF	TGTGCCAGCAGCCAAGACCATCGGGGGGGATATGGCTACACCTTC
.	TRBV18	TRBJ2-2	.	CASSPPWRGSTGELFF	TGTGCCAGCTCACCACCGTGGCGGGGAAGCACCGGGGAGCTGTTTTTT
.	TRBV18	TRBJ2-3	TRBD2	CASSPPSQRGRTDTQYF	TGTGCCAGCTCACCGCCCTCCCAGCGGGGGCGCACAGATACGCAGTATTTT